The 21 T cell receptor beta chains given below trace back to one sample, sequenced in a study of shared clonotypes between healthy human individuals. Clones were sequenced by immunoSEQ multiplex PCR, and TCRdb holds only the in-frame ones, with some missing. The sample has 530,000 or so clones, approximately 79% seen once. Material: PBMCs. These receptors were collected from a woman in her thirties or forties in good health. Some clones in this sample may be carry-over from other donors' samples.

The CDR3 spells CASSQATGVYYGYTF. The CDR3 DNA follows: TGCGCCAGCAGCCAAGCTACAGGGGTTTACTATGGCTACACCTTC. This chain joins TRBV4-1 and TRBJ1-2, with TRBD1 identical over 7 bases. CDR3 length: 15 amino acids. Germline V gene sequence: CDR1 MGHRA, CDR2 YSYEKL. The junction had 5 bases not matched to a gene; V was cut back by 1 base and J by 3 bases.

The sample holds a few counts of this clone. CDR3 coding DNA: TGTGCCAGCAGGCCGCCGGGACTAGCGGGAGGGCCCGAGGACAATGAGCAGTTCTTC. Amino acid sequence: CASRPPGLAGGPEDNEQFF. The chain joins TRBV6-4 to TRBJ2-1; 16 positions match TRBD2. Germline V lookup: CDR1 MRHNA, CDR2 SNTAGT. The trim removed 6 bases at V and 5 bases at J, leaving 13 bases unmatched. The CDR3 sequence is 19 residues long.

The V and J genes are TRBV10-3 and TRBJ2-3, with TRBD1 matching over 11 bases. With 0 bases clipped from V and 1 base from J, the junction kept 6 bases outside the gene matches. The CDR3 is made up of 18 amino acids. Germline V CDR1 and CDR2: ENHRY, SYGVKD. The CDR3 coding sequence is TGTGCCATCAGTGAGTCTCGGACAGGGGGCGGTGGCACAGATACGCAGTATTTT. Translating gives CAISESRTGGGGTDTQYF.

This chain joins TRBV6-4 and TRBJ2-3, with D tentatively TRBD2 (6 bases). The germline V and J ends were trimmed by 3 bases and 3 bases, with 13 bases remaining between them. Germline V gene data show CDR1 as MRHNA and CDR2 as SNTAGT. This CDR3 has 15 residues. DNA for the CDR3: TGTGCCAGCAGTGAAGAGGGAGGCGGGACAGATACGCAGTATTTT. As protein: CASSEEGGGTDTQYF.

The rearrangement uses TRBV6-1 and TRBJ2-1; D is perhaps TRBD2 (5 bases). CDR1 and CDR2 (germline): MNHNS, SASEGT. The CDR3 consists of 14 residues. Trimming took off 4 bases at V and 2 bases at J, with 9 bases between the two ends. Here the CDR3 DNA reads TGTGCCAGCAGTGCTGGGAGTGCCTACAATGAGCAGTTCTTC. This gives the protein CASSAGSAYNEQFF.

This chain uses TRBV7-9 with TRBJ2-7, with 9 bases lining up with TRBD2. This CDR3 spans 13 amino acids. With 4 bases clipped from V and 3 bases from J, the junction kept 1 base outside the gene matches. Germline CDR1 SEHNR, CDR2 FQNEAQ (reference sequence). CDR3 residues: CASSSLAGYEQYF. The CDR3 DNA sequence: TGTGCCAGCAGCTCACTAGCGGGCTACGAGCAGTACTTC. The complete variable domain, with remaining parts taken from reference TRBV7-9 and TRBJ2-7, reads DTGVSQNPRHKITKRGQNVTFRCDPISEHNRLYWYRQTLGQGPEFLTYFQNEAQLEKSRLLSDRFSAERPKGSFSTLEIQRTEQGDSAMYLCASSSLAGYEQYFGPGTRLTVT.

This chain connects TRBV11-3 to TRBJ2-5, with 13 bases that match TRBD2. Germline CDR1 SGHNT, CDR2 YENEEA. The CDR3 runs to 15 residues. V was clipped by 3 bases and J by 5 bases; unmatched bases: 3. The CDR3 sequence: CASSLGTSGEETQYF. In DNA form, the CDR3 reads TGTGCCAGCAGCTTGGGGACTAGCGGGGAGGAGACCCAGTACTTC.

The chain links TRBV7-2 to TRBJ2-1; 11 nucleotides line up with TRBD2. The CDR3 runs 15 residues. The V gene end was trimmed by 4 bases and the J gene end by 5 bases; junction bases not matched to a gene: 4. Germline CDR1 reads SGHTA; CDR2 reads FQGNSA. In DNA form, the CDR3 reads TGTGCCAGCAGCTCAACTAGCGGGAGACACAATGAGCAGTTCTTC. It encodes CASSSTSGRHNEQFF.

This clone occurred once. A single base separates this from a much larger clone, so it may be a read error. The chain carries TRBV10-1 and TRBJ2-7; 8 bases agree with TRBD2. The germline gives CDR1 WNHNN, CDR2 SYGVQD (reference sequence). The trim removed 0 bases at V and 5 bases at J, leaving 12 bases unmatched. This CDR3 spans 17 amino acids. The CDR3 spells CASSESTQGAGVHEQYF. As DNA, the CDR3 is TGCGCCAGCAGTGAGTCGACTCAGGGAGCGGGAGTCCACGAGCAGTACTTC.

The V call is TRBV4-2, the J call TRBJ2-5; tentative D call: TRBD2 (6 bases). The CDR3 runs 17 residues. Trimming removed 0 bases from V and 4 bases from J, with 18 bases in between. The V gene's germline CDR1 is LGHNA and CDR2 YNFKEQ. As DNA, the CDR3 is TGTGCCAGCAGCCAAGATTTTCCGGGGTCCGGGGGAGAGACCCAGTACTTC. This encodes CASSQDFPGSGGETQYF.

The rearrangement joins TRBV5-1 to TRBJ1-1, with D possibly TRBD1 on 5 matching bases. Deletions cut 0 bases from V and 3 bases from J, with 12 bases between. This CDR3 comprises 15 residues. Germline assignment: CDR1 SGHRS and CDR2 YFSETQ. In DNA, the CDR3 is TGCGCCAGCAGCTTGGATGAGGGGCGAGACACTGAAGCTTTCTTT. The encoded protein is CASSLDEGRDTEAFF.

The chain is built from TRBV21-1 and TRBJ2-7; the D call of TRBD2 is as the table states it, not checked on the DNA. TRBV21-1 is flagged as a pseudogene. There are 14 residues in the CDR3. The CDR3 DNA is TGTGCCAGCAGCAGCGGGAGTGGGACCTACGAGCAGTACTTC. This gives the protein CASSSGSGTYEQYF.

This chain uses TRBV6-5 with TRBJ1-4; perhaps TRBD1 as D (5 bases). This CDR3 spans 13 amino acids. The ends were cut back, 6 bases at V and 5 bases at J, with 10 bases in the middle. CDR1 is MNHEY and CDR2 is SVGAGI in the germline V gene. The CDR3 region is CASSPNRNEKLFF. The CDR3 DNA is TGTGCCAGCAGCCCTAACAGGAATGAAAAACTGTTTTTT.

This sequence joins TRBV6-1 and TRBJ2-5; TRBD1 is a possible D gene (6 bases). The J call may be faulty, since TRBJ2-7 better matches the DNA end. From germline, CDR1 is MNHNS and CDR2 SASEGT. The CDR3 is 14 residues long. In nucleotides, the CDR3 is TGTGCCAGCAGTGAAGGCAGGGGATCTGACGAGCAGTACTTC. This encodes CASSEGRGSDEQYF.

The CDR3 spells CASSLRGRRLAGDNEQFF. CDR3 coding DNA: TGTGCCAGCAGCTTACGTGGTCGAAGACTAGCGGGAGACAATGAGCAGTTCTTC. The chain carries TRBV7-3 and TRBJ2-1; 12 nucleotides agree with TRBD2. Germline V CDR1 and CDR2: SGHTA, FQGTGA. The V and J ends lost 2 bases and 5 bases, in that order; junction bases with no gene match: 10. The CDR3 extends over 18 amino acids.

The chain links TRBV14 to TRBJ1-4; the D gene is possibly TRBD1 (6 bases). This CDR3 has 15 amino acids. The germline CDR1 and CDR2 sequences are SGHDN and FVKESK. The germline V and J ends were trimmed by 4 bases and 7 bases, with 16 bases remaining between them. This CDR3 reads CASSRRGAGVEKLFF. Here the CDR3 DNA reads TGTGCCAGCAGCCGCCGGGGGGCAGGGGTTGAAAAACTGTTTTTT.

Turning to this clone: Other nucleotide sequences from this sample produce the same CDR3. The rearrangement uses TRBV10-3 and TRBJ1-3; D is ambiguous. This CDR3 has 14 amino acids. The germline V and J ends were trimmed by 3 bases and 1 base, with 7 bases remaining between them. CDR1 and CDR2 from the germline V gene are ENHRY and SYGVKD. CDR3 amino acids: CAISDGRSGNTIYF. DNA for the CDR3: TGTGCCATCAGTGATGGGAGGTCTGGAAACACCATATATTTT.

This CDR3 is CASSQGTSGNQETQYF. CDR3 in DNA: TGTGCCAGCAGTCAAGGGACTAGCGGGAACCAAGAGACCCAGTACTTC. The chain joins TRBV28 to TRBJ2-5; 13 nucleotides align to TRBD2. CDR1 is MDHEN, CDR2 SYDVKM, per germline. V shed 5 bases, J shed 0 bases, and the junction held 3 bases outside the gene matches. This CDR3 contains 16 residues.

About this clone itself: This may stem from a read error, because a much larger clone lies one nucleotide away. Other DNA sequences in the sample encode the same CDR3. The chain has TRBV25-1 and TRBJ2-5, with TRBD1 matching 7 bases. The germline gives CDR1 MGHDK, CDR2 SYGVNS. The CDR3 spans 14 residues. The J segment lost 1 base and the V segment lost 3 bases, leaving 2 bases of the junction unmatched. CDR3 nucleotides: TGTGCCAGCAGTGATAGGGACAGCCAAGAGACCCAGTACTTC. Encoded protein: CASSDRDSQETQYF.

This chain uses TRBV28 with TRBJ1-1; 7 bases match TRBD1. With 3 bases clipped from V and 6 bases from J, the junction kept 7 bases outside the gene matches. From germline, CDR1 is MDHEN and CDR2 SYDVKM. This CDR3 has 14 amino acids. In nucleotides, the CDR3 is TGTGCCAGCAGTTTTCGAGGGGGCGCGGCTGAAGCTTTCTTT. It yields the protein CASSFRGGAAEAFF.

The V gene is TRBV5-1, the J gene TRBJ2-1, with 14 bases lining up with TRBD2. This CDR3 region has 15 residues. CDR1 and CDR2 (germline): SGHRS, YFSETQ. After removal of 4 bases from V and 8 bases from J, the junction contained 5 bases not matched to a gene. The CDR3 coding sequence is TGCGCCAGCAGCACGCGACTAGCGGGAGGGTATGAGCAGTTCTTC. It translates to CASSTRLAGGYEQFF.